The 3 T cell receptor beta chains below all came from one sample that was sequenced in a study of T cell responses to AZD1222 COVID-19 vaccine. The protocol was immunoSEQ multiplex PCR, while the TCRdb copy is restricted to in-frame clones and leaves out a portion. There are tens of thousands of clones in the sample; approximately 88% occur only once, and under 3.5% lies in the top ten. The sample consisted of peripheral blood, taken 28 days after the second AZD1222 dose. These receptor sequences come from an adult who received the AZD1222 COVID-19 vaccine.

The genes are TRBV30 and TRBJ1-4; D might be TRBD1 (6 bases). Germline V gives CDR1 GTSNPN, CDR2 SVGIG (reference sequence). The CDR3 has 14 amino acids. V lost 4 bases to trimming and J lost 7 bases, with 16 bases between them. The CDR3 nucleotides are TGTGCCTGGATGGGTCCAGGGGTAGTTGAAAAACTGTTTTTT. As protein: CAWMGPGVVEKLFF.

V gene TRBV11-1 combines with J gene TRBJ2-2, with no clear D. The germline V and J ends were trimmed by 3 bases and 4 bases, with 0 bases remaining between them. Germline values: CDR1 SGHAT, CDR2 FQDESV (reference sequence). This CDR3 spans 11 amino acids. CDR3 protein: CASSFTGELFF. The DNA for the CDR3 is TGTGCCAGCAGCTTCACCGGGGAGCTGTTTTTT.

The chain uses TRBV30 and TRBJ1-2, with D uncertain. Per germline, CDR1 GTSNPN and CDR2 SVGIG (reference sequence). Trimming pared 4 bases from V and 4 bases from J, leaving 22 bases between. The CDR3 is made up of 16 amino acids. The CDR3 here is CAWTPVRAGGSYGYTF. The CDR3 nucleotides are TGTGCCTGGACCCCTGTGAGGGCGGGAGGTAGCTATGGCTACACCTTC.